The 31 T cell receptor beta chains presented below share a single source sample, sequenced in a study of T cell responses to AZD1222 COVID-19 vaccine. The assay was immunoSEQ multiplex PCR, and TCRdb's table has in-frame clones only and misses some. The profile shows around 120,000 clones, about 90% of them singletons. The source was peripheral blood, collected on day 0 of AZD1222 vaccination. These receptors came from an adult in good health.

The V and J genes are TRBV6-5 and TRBJ1-2, with D uncertain. V gave up 4 bases and J gave up 0 bases, with 6 bases separating them. Germline V gives CDR1 MNHEY, CDR2 SVGAGI. The CDR3 is made up of 13 amino acids. CDR3 DNA: TGTGCCAGCAGTTGGGGTCCTAACTATGGCTACACCTTC. This translates into CASSWGPNYGYTF.

CDR3 residues: CASSPQAGGFGYGYTF. The CDR3 nucleotides read TGTGCCAGCAGCCCCCAGGCGGGGGGATTTGGCTACGGCTACACCTTC. The gene calls are TRBV2 and TRBJ1-2; D might be TRBD1 (5 bases). V was clipped by 6 bases and J by 8 bases, with 25 bases between them. This CDR3 spans 16 amino acids. Germline loops: CDR1 SNHLY, CDR2 FYNNEI.

The chain is built from TRBV28 and TRBJ1-5; TRBD1 is a possible D gene (5 bases). Per germline, CDR1 MDHEN and CDR2 SYDVKM. The CDR3 runs to 11 residues. V was cut by 6 bases and J by 9 bases, with 9 bases left in between. CDR3 in amino acids: CASSLRGPQHF. CDR3 coding DNA: TGTGCCAGCAGCTTAAGGGGGCCCCAGCATTTT.

This sequence joins TRBV30 and TRBJ1-1; D uncertain. Trimming cost V 0 bases and J 11 bases, with 10 bases left between them. The CDR3 totals 11 residues. CDR1 GTSNPN and CDR2 SVGIG come from the germline V gene (reference sequence). CDR3 in amino acids: CAWSVATRAFF. The CDR3 coding sequence is TGTGCCTGGAGTGTGGCTACACGGGCTTTCTTT.

J is TRBJ2-7 and V is TRBV11-2; TRBD2 aligns across 12 bases. V dropped 3 bases and J dropped 7; count of bases not matched to a gene: 7. Germline V gene sequence: CDR1 SGHAT, CDR2 FQNNGV. There are 15 residues in the CDR3. CDR3 region: CASSFDLAGGREQYF. CDR3 DNA: TGTGCCAGCAGCTTCGATCTAGCGGGAGGGCGGGAGCAGTACTTC.

The V call is TRBV2, the J call TRBJ1-6; the D gene is possibly TRBD1 (5 bases). This CDR3 region has 16 residues. Trimming stripped 6 bases from V and 5 bases from J, with 17 bases between. Germline CDR1 SNHLY, CDR2 FYNNEI. The CDR3 protein is CASRKDAGTNNSPLHF. The CDR3 DNA reads as TGTGCCAGCAGAAAAGACGCCGGGACCAATAATTCACCCCTCCACTTT.

The CDR3 DNA is TGTGCCAGCAGTCAAGGGGGGCTCAACTATGGCTACACCTTC. It encodes CASSQGGLNYGYTF. V and J are TRBV9 and TRBJ1-2, with a weak D call TRBD1 (6 bases). Looked up from germline, CDR1 is SGDLS and CDR2 is YYNGEE. The CDR3 is 14 residues long. The V end was cut by 5 bases, the J end by 2 bases, with 13 bases between.

This clone occurred a few times. The chain joins TRBV7-9 to TRBJ1-1, with a weak D call TRBD1 (5 bases). Germline V gene lookup returns CDR1 SEHNR and CDR2 FQNEAQ (reference sequence). The CDR3 runs to 18 residues. Trimming shortened V by 1 base and J by 2 bases, and 20 bases separated the two germline ends. The CDR3 protein is CASSLGGGSWGSNTEAFF. The DNA for the CDR3 is TGTGCCAGCAGCTTAGGTGGAGGGTCGTGGGGCTCCAACACTGAAGCTTTCTTT.

The table lists this clone with a count of one. The CDR3 bases are TGTGCCAGCAGCTCTGGACTTTCTACGCAGTATTTT. Its protein is CASSSGLSTQYF. The chain uses TRBV28 and TRBJ2-3; a weak D match, TRBD2 (5 bases). Trimming cost V 6 bases and J 8 bases, with 12 bases left between them. CDR3 length: 12 amino acids. Germline loops: CDR1 MDHEN, CDR2 SYDVKM.

The chain employs TRBV19 and TRBJ2-3; D possibly uses TRBD1 or TRBD2 (5 bases each). Germline lookup yields CDR1 LNHDA and CDR2 SQIVND (reference sequence). The CDR3 is 16 amino acids. V lost 7 bases and J 2 bases, leaving 19 bases between the germline ends. The CDR3 coding sequence is TGTGCCAGTAAGGGGTTCGGGACCTACTTCACAGATACGCAGTATTTT. It specifies CASKGFGTYFTDTQYF. The full variable domain, with the rest looked up from reference TRBV19 and TRBJ2-3, is DGGITQSPKYLFRKEGQNVTLSCEQNLNHDAMYWYRQDPGQGLRLIYYSQIVNDFQKGDIAEGYSVSREKKESFPLTVTSAQKNPTAFYLCASKGFGTYFTDTQYFGPGTRLTVL.

The J gene is TRBJ1-3, the V gene TRBV11-2, with unresolved D. The CDR3 totals 16 residues. The V end was cut by 2 bases, the J end by 0 bases, with 11 bases between. Looked up from germline, CDR1 is SGHAT and CDR2 is FQNNGV. For the CDR3, the DNA is TGTGCCAGCAGCTTACAAGCAGAAGTCTCTGGAAACACCATATATTTT. Residues: CASSLQAEVSGNTIYF.

In its sample, this clone was seen once. The chain couples TRBV3-1 (or the pseudogene TRBV3-2) to TRBJ1-2; D not certain. Germline V CDR1 and CDR2: LGHDT, YNNKEL (reference sequence). CDR3 length equals 13 residues. V lost 2 bases, J lost 2 bases, and 6 bases lay in between. For the CDR3, the DNA is TGTGCCAGCAGCCAATTGGACAACTATGGCTACACCTTC. Translation gives CASSQLDNYGYTF.

V usage is TRBV19 and J usage is TRBJ1-5; 7 positions match TRBD1. The CDR3 contains 14 residues. Germline trimming cut 4 bases from V and 3 bases from J; bases unmatched to any gene: 3. Germline CDR1 LNHDA, CDR2 SQIVND (reference sequence). CDR3 sequence: CASSKGTANQPQHF. In nucleotides, the CDR3 is TGTGCCAGTAGTAAGGGGACAGCCAATCAGCCCCAGCATTTT.

The CDR3 DNA is TGTGCCAGCAGCTTAGGTTTTGAGCCCCAGCATTTT. It yields the protein CASSLGFEPQHF. J is TRBJ1-5 and V is TRBV7-9; D call uncertain. V was shortened by 1 base and J by 8 bases, with 6 bases between the two germline ends. Germline V gene lookup returns CDR1 SEHNR and CDR2 FQNEAQ (reference sequence). The CDR3 spans 12 residues.

The chain combines TRBV25-1 with TRBJ2-5, with TRBD2 matching over 8 bases. The CDR3 has 16 residues. Losses at the gene ends were 3 bases for V and 5 bases for J; bases not matched to a gene: 11. Per germline, CDR1 MGHDK and CDR2 SYGVNS. CDR3 protein: CASSEPRGGKRETQYF. The DNA for the CDR3 is TGTGCCAGCAGTGAGCCGCGCGGGGGGAAGAGGGAGACCCAGTACTTC.

This rearrangement joins TRBV27 to TRBJ2-7; possible D gene TRBD1, 5 bases. The CDR3 runs to 13 residues. V shed 4 bases and J shed 6 bases, with 13 bases lying between them. The germline V gene encodes CDR1 MNHEY and CDR2 SMNVEV (reference sequence). The CDR3 loop is CASSYIGQGEQYF. CDR3 DNA: TGTGCCAGCAGTTACATTGGGCAGGGCGAGCAGTACTTC.

Comment on this clone: The junction differs from germline at one of its ends, possibly a read error. The chain couples TRBV20-1 to TRBJ2-2, with a possible D match to TRBD2 (5 bases). The CDR3 is 11 amino acids. Germline lookup yields CDR1 DFQATT and CDR2 SNEGSKA (reference sequence). CDR3 coding DNA: TGCAGTGCAAGAGGGAAGGAGGAGCTGTTTTTT. Amino acid sequence: CSARGKEELFF.

This clone was recorded only once. The V call is TRBV7-2, the J call TRBJ2-1; either TRBD1 or TRBD2 may supply D (6 bases each). The CDR3 has 13 amino acids. The germline V gene encodes CDR1 SGHTA and CDR2 FQGNSA. The germline V and J ends were trimmed by 3 bases and 9 bases, with 12 bases remaining between them. The CDR3 nucleotides read TGTGCCAGCAGCTTTGGGGGGCTCGGTGAGCAGTTCTTC. It codes for CASSFGGLGEQFF.

This chain connects TRBV5-4 to TRBJ1-1; D gene uncertain. CDR3 length equals 13 residues. V dropped 2 bases and J dropped 0 bases, with 5 bases sitting between them. Germline CDR1 and CDR2: SGHNT and YYREEE (reference sequence). CDR3 loop: CASSLVMNTEAFF. CDR3 DNA sequence: TGTGCCAGCAGCTTAGTAATGAACACTGAAGCTTTCTTT.

This rearrangement joins TRBV21-1 to TRBJ1-3. TRBV21-1 is a pseudogene locus. CDR3 length: 14 amino acids. The CDR3 region is CAQGGEHSGNTIYF. The CDR3 bases are TGTGCCCAGGGGGGGGAACACTCTGGAAACACCATATATTTT.

The chain links TRBV20-1 to TRBJ2-3; 11 bases match TRBD2. V was clipped by 3 bases and J by 4 bases; unmatched bases: 9. Germline assignment: CDR1 DFQATT and CDR2 SNEGSKA (reference sequence). This CDR3 region has 16 residues. The CDR3 DNA reads TGCAGTGCTAGTGCGGGGACTAGCGGTATGGCAGATACGCAGTATTTT. It codes for CSASAGTSGMADTQYF.

The CDR3 bases are TGTGCCAGTAGTATCGGGCCGCGGACCGATGGATACGAGCAGTACTTC. Encoded protein: CASSIGPRTDGYEQYF. The chain recombines TRBV19 with TRBJ2-7; no clear D gene. The germline V and J ends were trimmed by 3 bases and 4 bases, with 19 bases remaining between them. Germline CDR1 reads LNHDA; CDR2 reads SQIVND (reference sequence). This CDR3 is 16 amino acids long.

The chain carries TRBV7-9 and TRBJ2-7, with D perhaps being TRBD1 or TRBD2 (5 bases each). V lost 4 bases to trimming and J lost 0 bases, with 16 bases between them. The CDR3 is 16 residues long. CDR1 and CDR2 (germline): SEHNR, FQNEAQ (reference sequence). The CDR3 DNA sequence: TGTGCCAGCAGCTCACCGGTGTGGGACCTCTCCTACGAGCAGTACTTC. Residues: CASSSPVWDLSYEQYF.

The V call is TRBV5-1, the J call TRBJ2-3; TRBD2 aligns across 9 bases. The CDR3 is 15 amino acids. Trimming cost V 0 bases and J 1 base; bases outside gene matches: 0. Germline CDR1 is SGHRS and CDR2 is YFSETQ. The DNA of the CDR3 is TGCGCCAGCAGCTTGGGCGGGAGGGGCACAGATACGCAGTATTTT. This translates into CASSLGGRGTDTQYF.

In this sample, this clone turned up a few times. The chain joins TRBV28 to TRBJ2-7, with D perhaps matching TRBD1 (6 bases). This CDR3 has 12 amino acids. Looked up from germline, CDR1 is MDHEN and CDR2 is SYDVKM. The V and J ends lost 8 bases and 2 bases respectively, with 10 bases between them. CDR3 in DNA: TGTGCCAGCCGCACAGGGCCCTACGAGCAGTACTTC. It yields the protein CASRTGPYEQYF. Complete variable domain (other parts from reference TRBV28 and TRBJ2-7): DVKVTQSSRYLVKRTGEKVFLECVQDMDHENMFWYRQDPGLGLRLIYFSYDVKMKEKGDIPEGYSVSREKKERFSLILESASTNQTSMYLCASRTGPYEQYFGPGTRLTVT.

This chain joins TRBV3-1 (or the pseudogene TRBV3-2) and TRBJ1-1; the match to TRBD1 covers 10 bases. CDR3 length: 14 amino acids. Germline V gives CDR1 LGHDT, CDR2 YNNKEL (reference sequence). The V gene end was trimmed by 6 bases and the J gene end by 4 bases; junction bases not matched to a gene: 5. In nucleotides, the CDR3 is TGTGCCAGCAGTCCGACAGGGGGCATCACTGAAGCTTTCTTT. Translation gives CASSPTGGITEAFF.

The chain uses TRBV4-1 and TRBJ2-3; no clear D gene. Germline V CDR1 and CDR2: MGHRA, YSYEKL. The CDR3 consists of 16 residues. V was trimmed by 6 bases and J by 2 bases, leaving 18 bases between them. The CDR3 loop reads CASRTDEARFTDTQYF. The CDR3 coding sequence is TGCGCCAGCAGAACCGATGAGGCCCGCTTCACAGATACGCAGTATTTT.

The genes are TRBV15 and TRBJ2-1; the D is unclear. The CDR3 is 12 residues long. CDR1 and CDR2 (germline): LNHNV, YYDKDF (reference sequence). V gave up 7 bases and J gave up 7 bases, with 11 bases separating them. CDR3 nucleotides: TGTGCCACCAACCCTTCGGGTAATGAGCAGTTCTTC. It is translated as CATNPSGNEQFF. The entire variable domain, with the rest obtained from reference TRBV15 and TRBJ2-1, is as follows: DAMVIQNPRYQVTQFGKPVTLSCSQTLNHNVMYWYQQKSSQAPKLLFHYYDKDFNNEADTPDNFQSRRPNTSFCFLDIRSPGLGDTAMYLCATNPSGNEQFFGPGTRLTVL.

The chain employs TRBV30 and TRBJ1-6; no definite D call. Per germline, CDR1 GTSNPN and CDR2 SVGIG (reference sequence). CDR3 size: 15 residues. V was trimmed by 4 bases and J by 8 bases, leaving 18 bases between them. This chain's CDR3 is CAWKRGRLGYSPLHF. CDR3 in DNA: TGTGCCTGGAAGCGGGGAAGGCTGGGCTATTCACCCCTCCACTTT.

V and J are TRBV27 and TRBJ2-7; D possibly corresponds to TRBD2 (5 bases). Germline V gene lookup returns CDR1 MNHEY and CDR2 SMNVEV (reference sequence). With 5 bases removed from V and 0 bases from J, the gap between germline ends came to 17 bases. There are 16 residues in the CDR3. CDR3: CASSPLSDPSSYEQYF. CDR3 sequence (DNA): TGTGCCAGCAGTCCCCTTAGCGACCCAAGCTCCTACGAGCAGTACTTC.

On this clone itself: In the same sample, other DNA sequences code for this CDR3. The chain links TRBV18 to TRBJ1-6; 7 bases match TRBD1. Germline CDR1 reads KGHSH; CDR2 reads LQKENI. There are 13 residues in the CDR3. Trimming cost V 2 bases and J 8 bases; bases outside gene matches: 0. CDR3 loop: CASSPDRDSPLHF. In nucleotides, the CDR3 is TGTGCCAGCTCACCAGACAGGGATTCACCCCTCCACTTT.